This T cell receptor beta chain was recorded in a study of regulatory T cells in long-lasting Graves disease (dated by TCRdb to the early 2020s). Study-wide context: Newly diagnosed Graves' disease patients had taken antithyroid drugs for less than 3 months. The study took place in China and was registered as a clinical trial. TCR sequencing covered around 13 persistent and approximately 20 newly diagnosed Graves' disease patients, some 35 samples in total. Persistent Graves' disease patients were compared with newly diagnosed Graves' disease patients by peripheral blood TCR sequencing and RNA sequencing. Results and caveats for the whole study, not just this receptor: Persistent disease showed preferential use of TRBV28, TRBJ1-2 and TRBJ2-5, whereas newly diagnosed disease favored TRBV20-1 and TRBJ2-1. The authors acknowledged the small sample size as a limitation that may reduce accuracy. Only the TCR beta chain was sequenced and analyzed. Because the primary lesion, thyroid tissue, could not be accessed, the study looked at peripheral blood alone. A larger number of public clonotypes was shared among persistent patients (around 2,500) than among newly diagnosed patients (around 970). Compared with newly diagnosed patients, persistent Graves' disease patients had lower TCR Shannon entropy and fewer highly expanded clones, which suggests clonal expansion.

V loses 4 bases of germline sequence and J loses 4 bases, and the interval between the two ends is 7 bases. The germline V gene (reference sequence) specifies LNHDA as CDR1 and SQIVND as CDR2. The CDR3 runs 12 residues from the cysteine to the phenylalanine. The entry retains the CDR3 DNA only, 36 bases that are in frame from base 1. The time point label here, explained by the study, means: newly diagnosed GD, antithyroid drugs for less than 3 months. RNA was extracted from PBMCs in TRIzol for both TCR sequencing and RNA sequencing. The diagnosis of Graves' disease was made according to American Thyroid Association guidelines. The patients came from an endocrinology department in Xi'an, China. From each patient, nine milliliters of peripheral blood was collected into an EDTA anticoagulant tube. PBMCs were isolated by Ficoll Paque Plus density gradient separation without further T cell sorting. An Agilent 2100 Bioanalyzer and agarose gel were used to check RNA quality, and a NanoDrop 2000 was used to measure RNA concentration.

About this clonotype: What antigen it recognizes has not been identified. No base quality values were provided; no much bigger clone lies one nucleotide off.

The library was built by means of multiplex PCR. The data were produced on an Illumina HiSeq 4000. CDR3 regions were amplified by Arm-PCR with iRepertoire HTBI primers to construct TCR beta libraries. Before sequencing, the PCR products underwent gel purification. In the source study's methods: Across samples, around 62 TRBV and roughly 13 TRBJ segments were identified and used for gene usage analysis of CDR3 amino acid clonotypes. COPE and FqMerger were used to merge filtered high-quality paired reads into contigs. Contigs were aligned with BLAST to IMGT TRBV, TRBD and TRBJ reference genes, and CDR3 was defined per IMGT. Any clonotype with a frequency above 0.1% was classified as a highly expanded clone. Shannon entropy served as the measure of repertoire diversity, while the Gini coefficient captured V-J evenness. A clonotype found in more than one individual was treated as public. The raw public reads went through TCRdb reprocessing: fastp at Q25, MiXCR clone calling, in-frame beta chains kept. CDR3 protein sequences are deduplicated, and each keeps its most common genes and DNA. In this record, the V and J calls reflect TCRdb's handling and not the investigators' own analysis. This sample gives over 350,000 distinct CDR3 sequences in total; 14% to 15% of them show up just once. Around 7.6% of the sample rests with the top ten.

A further study also used this sample, focusing on T cells in Graves' hyperthyroidism and ophthalmopathy. In that second paper, the authors write: Stable Graves' hyperthyroidism was defined as the absence of progression to ophthalmopathy over 18 months of follow-up. Hyperthyroidism patients were newly diagnosed, had a disease duration of under 2 months, and were aged 18 to 65 years. The study excluded patients with uncontrolled infections, other autoimmune diseases, pregnancy or lactation. Diagnoses were based on clinical symptoms, serum thyroxine and TRAb, thyroid ultrasound and orbital computed tomography. The first round of RT-PCR for the TCR CDR3 was performed with the HTBI primer set and the Qiagen OneStep RT-PCR kit. Most expanded thyroid clonotypes (frequency above 0.001) were also detected in blood, suggesting blood repertoires may reflect thyroid immune responses. A 13 V-J signature model separated ophthalmopathy from stable hyperthyroidism, with around 90% sensitivity and roughly 82% specificity in cross-validation and 80%/75% in testing. In validation, the model predicted progression to ophthalmopathy a median of about 6 months before onset, with 70% to 71% sensitivity and more than 72% specificity. To identify TCR V-J signatures that set the groups apart, the researchers used a discovery cohort of 100 or so patients, made up of around 42 with Graves' ophthalmopathy and 57 with stable Graves' hyperthyroidism. Prospective prediction of ophthalmopathy was tested in an independent validation cohort of approximately 18 hyperthyroidism patients and some 17 patients who later progressed to ophthalmopathy. The roughly 91 discovery patients were randomly divided into training and test sets at a 7:3 ratio. Thyroid tissue and blood T-cell repertoires from roughly six Graves' hyperthyroidism patients were also compared in the study. Once sampling was done, hyperthyroidism patients were given methimazole at a starting dose of 30 mg daily, whereas ophthalmopathy patients were given high-dose intravenous methylprednisolone. Libraries were constructed in a second round of multiplex PCR, after which size selection and purification were carried out. Sequencing of the libraries was done on an Illumina HiSeq2000 using paired-end 100 bp reads. Raw data were processed with SOAPnuke, discarding reads with adapters, uncalled bases, mean Phred below 15, or no exact constant-primer or identifier match. COPE v1.2.5 was used to merge the high-quality paired reads, and each unique nucleotide sequence was defined as a clonotype. Clonotypes were aligned to IMGT TRBV, TRBD and TRBJ reference segments using MiTCR v1.1. The analysis included only V-J combinations with a frequency above 0.0001, which together covered more than 98% of the repertoires. A TCS score was defined as the ratio between F50 (clonal expansion) and ExV (chaos), using BLOSUM62-based TCRdist between CDR3 peptides within each V-J. Welch's t-statistics and random forest reduced 450 to 600 V-J features to 13, which were used in a naive Bayes classifier (R e1071). No statistical method was used to set the sample size in advance, and investigators knew the group allocation. TCR Vbeta CDR3 sequencing of fewer than 150 peripheral blood samples (over 40 ophthalmopathy, 75 or so hyperthyroidism and around 17 progressor patients) is reported in the paper.

The chain uses TRBV19 and TRBJ1-2; the D gene is possibly TRBD1, with 5 bases matching. Specimen: peripheral blood mononuclear cells (PBMCs), collected at new diagnosis, from a patient treated with antithyroid drugs. This receptor was taken from a middle-aged woman with Graves disease. Donor details come from another sample of the same person, matched by shared clones. DNA sequence: TGTGCCAGTAGTAAGGGGTTCTATGGCTACACCTTC. Its coded protein is CASSKGFYGYTF.